This T cell receptor (beta chain) was recovered during a study of T cells in Graves' hyperthyroidism and ophthalmopathy. Study-wide results and caveats: Most clonotypes that expanded in the thyroid above 0.001 also showed up in blood.

Germline V gives CDR1 DFQATT, CDR2 SNEGSKA (reference sequence). The ends were cut back, 4 bases at V and 8 bases at J, with 12 bases in the middle. This CDR3 region has 12 residues. What was amplified from RNA transcripts were TCR beta CDR3 regions. Carried out on the TCR CDR3, a first-round RT-PCR used the HTBI primer set. Using its own MiXCR run on the multiplex PCR reads, TCRdb lists one record per CDR3 protein. The table lists about 400,000 distinct CDR3 sequences, just under 15% of them singletons, with less than 35% in the top ten. At least ten counts were recorded for this clonotype. Its antigen is unknown.

This chain links TRBV20-1 with TRBJ2-1; D remains unclear. Source material: blood. This TCR was recovered from a woman younger than 45 with Graves' hyperthyroidism. The CDR3 sequence: CSANHLGYEQFF. Here the CDR3 DNA reads TGCAGTGCTAACCATCTAGGTTATGAGCAGTTCTTC.